These 21 T cell receptor beta chains were sequenced from one sample in a study of OX40 agonist ivuxolimab in advanced cancers. Sequencing used immunoSEQ multiplex PCR; TCRdb keeps in-frame clones, though not all of them. Among approximately 120,000 clones listed, 85% to 95% were seen once. Sequencing was performed on CD4+ or CD8+ T cells sorted from blood, taken in a trial of the OX40 agonist ivuxolimab. Receptor source: an adult with an advanced solid tumor such as melanoma, head and neck, liver or kidney cancer.

The rearrangement links TRBV4-2 to TRBJ2-7; 8 bases fit TRBD1. V gave up 0 bases and J gave up 3 bases; unmatched junction bases: 7. Germline V gives CDR1 LGHNA, CDR2 YNFKEQ. This CDR3 has 16 residues. DNA for the CDR3: TGTGCCAGCAGCCAAGAAAGGACAGGGTTAAACTACGAGCAGTACTTC. Its protein is CASSQERTGLNYEQYF.

This rearrangement joins TRBV2 to TRBJ2-5, with TRBD2 as a possible D gene (6 bases). The CDR3 spans 14 residues. V was trimmed by 4 bases and J by 1 base, leaving 10 bases between them. The germline V gene encodes CDR1 SNHLY and CDR2 FYNNEI. CDR3 nucleotides: TGTGCCAGCAGTGGTAGGGACTTCCAAGAGACCCAGTACTTC. Translation gives CASSGRDFQETQYF. Supplemented by reference TRBV2 and TRBJ2-5, the full variable domain reads EPEVTQTPSHQVTQMGQEVILRCVPISNHLYFYWYRQILGQKVEFLVSFYNNEISEKSEIFDDQFSVERPDGSNFTLKIRSTKLEDSAMYFCASSGRDFQETQYFGPGTRLLVL.

This clone was seen more than once but under ten times. V and J are TRBV6-1 and TRBJ1-2, with 8 bases aligning to TRBD1. The germline V gene encodes CDR1 MNHNS and CDR2 SASEGT. This CDR3 has 14 residues. V was pared by 5 bases and J by 4 bases, with 6 bases of the junction left unmatched. CDR3 bases: TGTGCCAGCAGTCAGGGGGCGCGGAGCTATGGCTACACCTTC. It is translated as CASSQGARSYGYTF.

V and J are TRBV29-1 and TRBJ1-1, with D perhaps matching TRBD1 (6 bases). This CDR3 has 12 residues. The germline V and J ends were trimmed by 6 bases and 6 bases, with 14 bases remaining between them. The germline CDR1 and CDR2 sequences are SQVTM and ANQGSEA. As DNA, the CDR3 is TGCAGCGTCTTAGACAGGACGCCTGAAGCTTTCTTT. Translated, it gives CSVLDRTPEAFF. The full variable domain, its missing parts supplied by reference TRBV29-1 and TRBJ1-1, is SAVISQKPSRDICQRGTSLTIQCQVDSQVTMMFWYRQQPGQSLTLIATANQGSEATYESGFVIDKFPISRPNLTFSTLTVSNMSPEDSSIYLCSVLDRTPEAFFGQGTRLTVV.

The V and J genes are TRBV7-9 and TRBJ2-7, with D perhaps given as TRBD1 or TRBD2 (5 bases each). Trimming stripped 4 bases from V and 7 bases from J, with 14 bases between. This CDR3 has 13 residues. Germline CDR1 and CDR2: SEHNR and FQNEAQ (reference sequence). This CDR3 is CASSSTGRGEQYF. In DNA form, the CDR3 reads TGTGCCAGCAGCTCAACAGGAAGAGGGGAGCAGTACTTC.

This chain uses TRBV5-1 with TRBJ2-1; tentative D call: TRBD2 (6 bases). The V gene's germline CDR1 is SGHRS and CDR2 YFSETQ. The germline V and J ends were trimmed by 6 bases and 0 bases, with 16 bases remaining between them. The CDR3 runs to 16 residues. The CDR3 here is CASTDLTSISYNEQFF. The CDR3 nucleotides are TGCGCCAGCACCGACCTTACTAGCATCTCCTACAATGAGCAGTTCTTC.

This clone appeared a single time. The genes are TRBV14 and TRBJ2-6, with D possibly TRBD2 on 6 matching bases. The V gene's germline CDR1 is SGHDN and CDR2 FVKESK. This CDR3 has 12 amino acids. Trimming removed 0 bases from V and 15 bases from J, with 9 bases in between. This CDR3 reads CASSQDTGDLTF. In DNA, the CDR3 is TGTGCCAGCAGCCAAGACACGGGGGACCTGACTTTC.

V is TRBV6-1 and J is TRBJ2-5; 8 bases align to TRBD2. Germline V lookup: CDR1 MNHNS, CDR2 SASEGT. This CDR3 spans 14 amino acids. V gave up 1 base and J gave up 6 bases; unmatched junction bases: 4. The CDR3 here is CASSEDTSGQTQYF. CDR3 nucleotides: TGTGCCAGCAGTGAAGATACTAGCGGACAGACCCAGTACTTC.

The rearrangement links TRBV5-1 to TRBJ1-3; D not resolved. V was shortened by 0 bases and J by 0 bases, with 10 bases between the two germline ends. Germline V lookup: CDR1 SGHRS, CDR2 YFSETQ. This CDR3 is built from 16 residues. The CDR3 sequence: CASSLVPLNSGNTIYF. CDR3 nucleotide sequence: TGCGCCAGCAGCTTGGTCCCCCTAAACTCTGGAAACACCATATATTTT. Combining the CDR3 with reference TRBV5-1 and TRBJ1-3 gives the whole variable domain KAGVTQTPRYLIKTRGQQVTLSCSPISGHRSVSWYQQTPGQGLQFLFEYFSETQRNKGNFPGRFSGRQFSNSRSEMNVSTLELGDSALYLCASSLVPLNSGNTIYFGEGSWLTVV.

V usage is TRBV19 and J usage is TRBJ2-2, with D perhaps matching TRBD1 (5 bases). The CDR3 is 14 amino acids. Trimming removed 5 bases from V and 1 base from J, with 8 bases in between. Germline values: CDR1 LNHDA, CDR2 SQIVND (reference sequence). The CDR3 here is CASSLGQNTGELFF. The CDR3, as DNA: TGTGCCAGTAGTCTTGGACAGAACACCGGGGAGCTGTTTTTT.

This chain connects TRBV6-5 to TRBJ1-4, with D uncertain. The germline V gene encodes CDR1 MNHEY and CDR2 SVGAGI. Deletions cut 2 bases from V and 0 bases from J, with 7 bases between. This CDR3 region has 15 residues. The CDR3 DNA reads as TGTGCCAGCAGTTACCTCGGCGCAACTAATGAAAAACTGTTTTTT. The encoded protein is CASSYLGATNEKLFF.

This clone was seen only a few times. CDR3 sequence: CASSPGHNNEQFF. The CDR3 nucleotides are TGTGCCAGCTCACCGGGACACAATAATGAGCAGTTCTTC. The chain links TRBV18 to TRBJ2-1, with D perhaps matching TRBD1 (6 bases). With 3 bases removed from V and 7 bases from J, the gap between germline ends came to 10 bases. Germline V gene data show CDR1 as KGHSH and CDR2 as LQKENI. There are 13 residues in the CDR3.

The chain links TRBV2 to TRBJ2-7, with D possibly being TRBD1 (5 bases). CDR3 length: 16 amino acids. The V end lost 0 bases, the J end lost 2 bases, and 14 bases lay between the germline ends. Looked up from germline, CDR1 is SNHLY and CDR2 is FYNNEI. CDR3 bases: TGTGCCAGCAGTGAAGCGGGGCGGAGTTTTACCTACGAGCAGTACTTC. Its protein product is CASSEAGRSFTYEQYF.

The chain recombines TRBV2 with TRBJ2-3; D not certain. Deletions cut 5 bases from V and 0 bases from J, with 9 bases between. Germline V lookup: CDR1 SNHLY, CDR2 FYNNEI. The length of the CDR3 is 14 residues. This CDR3 reads CASSQAVSTDTQYF. The CDR3 DNA is TGTGCCAGCAGTCAGGCGGTTAGCACAGATACGCAGTATTTT.

This clone appeared a single time. V is TRBV7-2 and J is TRBJ1-1; 8 nucleotides line up with TRBD1. Per germline, CDR1 SGHTA and CDR2 FQGNSA. The length of the CDR3 is 14 residues. V lost 5 bases, J lost 5 bases, and 7 bases stayed unmatched. The CDR3 nucleotides are TGTGCCAGCAGCGCTCGACAGGGGAGGACTGAAGCTTTCTTT. This gives the protein CASSARQGRTEAFF.

V usage is TRBV10-1 and J usage is TRBJ2-5, with D uncertain. This CDR3 spans 14 amino acids. Trimming took 5 bases from V and 1 from J, leaving 11 bases between them. From germline, CDR1 is WNHNN and CDR2 SYGVQD (reference sequence). CDR3 amino acids: CASSPANRQETQYF. CDR3 in DNA: TGCGCCAGCAGTCCGGCAAACCGCCAAGAGACCCAGTACTTC.

This clone appeared a single time. As DNA, the CDR3 is TGTGCCAGCAGCCAAGACTTCGCGGGAGACAATGAGCAGTTCTTC. Translating it yields CASSQDFAGDNEQFF. The chain combines TRBV4-2 with TRBJ2-1, with 7 bases that match TRBD2. The V gene's germline CDR1 is LGHNA and CDR2 YNFKEQ. This CDR3 comprises 15 residues. The J segment lost 5 bases and the V segment lost 0 bases, leaving 4 bases of the junction unmatched.

The V gene is TRBV7-3, the J gene TRBJ2-2; 10 nucleotides align to TRBD1. The CDR3 covers 18 residues. J was trimmed by 4 bases and V by 1 base; bases with no gene match: 9. Germline V lookup: CDR1 SGHTA, CDR2 FQGTGA. For the CDR3, the DNA is TGTGCCAGCAGCTTAATGGGCGGGACAGGGGAGAGCACCGGGGAGCTGTTTTTT. Encoded protein: CASSLMGGTGESTGELFF.

This chain uses TRBV10-3 with TRBJ1-6; D unclear. Germline assignment: CDR1 ENHRY and CDR2 SYGVKD. The length of the CDR3 is 13 residues. Trimming left V 7 bases short and J 7 bases short, with 11 bases between. The CDR3 DNA reads TGTGCCATCACCAAGGACGGGAATTCACCCCTCCACTTT. This gives the protein CAITKDGNSPLHF.

CDR3 DNA sequence: TGTGCCAGCTCACCGGGACAGAACTACGAGCAGTACTTC. Its translation: CASSPGQNYEQYF. V gene TRBV18 combines with J gene TRBJ2-7; TRBD1 aligns across 7 bases. The CDR3 consists of 13 residues. CDR1 KGHSH and CDR2 LQKENI come from the germline V gene. J lost 3 bases, V lost 3 bases, and 2 bases had no gene match.

The chain joins TRBV27 to TRBJ2-7; a possible D gene is TRBD1 (6 bases). Per germline, CDR1 MNHEY and CDR2 SMNVEV (reference sequence). There are 13 residues in the CDR3. Deletions cut 10 bases from V and 2 bases from J, with 15 bases between. In DNA, the CDR3 is TGTGCCACCCGGCGTACAGGGACCTACGAGCAGTACTTC. It codes for CATRRTGTYEQYF.